The rows below give T cell receptor beta chains drawn from one sample of a study of shared clonotypes between healthy human individuals. The method was immunoSEQ multiplex PCR; TCRdb's version includes in-frame clones alone and lacks a portion of them. The table records 100,000 to 120,000 clones, around 73% of them present only once. The specimen was memory CD8+ T cells sorted from blood. The receptor set was obtained from a woman aged 25 to 45 in good health. Each CDR3 is given with its conserved first and last residue. D genes are given only for firm matches.

CDR3 | V | D
CASTGRQPGYTF | TRBV28 | -
CASRPEGFSNQPQHF | TRBV6-5 | -
CASSGLTGELFF | TRBV27 | -
CASSLDLELEQYF | TRBV7-8 | -
CASSLPQTGSEKLFF | TRBV28 | -
CASSQEGVIAVNTGELFF | TRBV4-2 | -
CASSLLAGDTDTQYF | TRBV6-4 | TRBD2
CATRSGKGPLEAGELFF | TRBV15 | TRBD2
CASSRPTGGYEKLFF | TRBV11-2 | TRBD1
CASIALTQAETDTQYF | TRBV6-6 | -
CASIEGDRSYEQYF | TRBV6-1 | -